The 2 T cell receptor beta chains listed next were all sequenced from one sample in a study of beta chain features in type 1 diabetes. The study reverse transcribed the entire isolated RNA, so it sequenced expressed TCRB transcripts. The assay was immunoSEQ multiplex PCR, and TCRdb's table has in-frame clones only and misses some. The data contain some 900,000 clones, 15% to 20% of them singletons. Sequenced material: naive CD4+ T cells from blood. Source of these receptors: a woman aged 18-29 years in good health.

The CDR3 protein is CASSHGTSGRSDTQYF. The DNA for the CDR3 is TGTGCCAGCAGCCATGGGACTAGCGGGAGATCAGATACGCAGTATTTT. This rearrangement joins TRBV6-6 to TRBJ2-3; 14 bases map to TRBD2. V lost 6 bases to trimming and J lost 4 bases; unmatched junction nucleotides: 6. The CDR3 has 16 residues. Looked up from germline, CDR1 is MNHNY and CDR2 is SVGAGI (reference sequence).

For this clone: The final CDR3 position lacks the conserved phenylalanine or tryptophan, pointing to a likely read error. The DNA is left out, because the CDR3 cannot be placed on it with certainty; the CDR3 is given as TCRdb lists it. The J gene is TRBJ2-7, the V gene TRBV28; the table's D call of TRBD1 was not tested on the DNA. CDR1 and CDR2 from the germline V gene are MDHEN and SYDVKM. The CDR3 is 12 amino acids in total, end residues counted. CDR3 region: CASSAGGALQDL.